Below are 23 T cell receptor beta chains sequenced from a single sample in a study of regulatory T cells in long-lasting Graves disease. Building the TCR beta libraries relied on iRepertoire HTBI primers, and CDR3 regions underwent Arm-PCR. TCRdb fed the multiplex PCR reads into MiXCR, producing one record per CDR3 protein. Among a few hundred thousand distinct CDR3 sequences listed, about a sixth were seen once. Documented time point: newly diagnosed GD, antithyroid drugs for less than 3 months. RNA isolated from PBMCs was used to make the TCR library. The same sample was also studied in work on T cells in Graves' hyperthyroidism and ophthalmopathy.

Here the sequenced sample was peripheral blood mononuclear cells (PBMCs), taken at new diagnosis, from a patient treated with antithyroid drugs. These receptors all stem from a woman aged 18-30 years with Graves disease.

This clonotype has ten or more counts. J is TRBJ2-2 and V is TRBV10-3, with 10 bases lining up with TRBD2. J was trimmed by 6 bases and V by 10 bases; bases with no gene match: 2. This CDR3 has 12 amino acids. CDR1 ENHRY and CDR2 SYGVKD come from the germline V gene. The CDR3 loop is CASGTSAGELFF. For the CDR3, the DNA is TGTGCCAGTGGGACTAGCGCCGGGGAGCTGTTTTTT.

This clonotype was seen a handful of times. The V call is TRBV2, the J call TRBJ1-4; tentative D call: TRBD1 (5 bases). CDR3 size: 13 residues. Between the trimmed V and J ends, which lost 6 bases and 6 bases, there was a span of 11 bases. Germline assignment: CDR1 SNHLY and CDR2 FYNNEI. The CDR3 region has the DNA TGTGCCAGCAGGGGGCTAAGGGATGAAAAACTGTTTTTT. It translates to CASRGLRDEKLFF.

This clonotype was picked up many times. The chain combines TRBV5-1 with TRBJ1-1; 10 positions match TRBD1. Germline CDR1 reads SGHRS; CDR2 reads YFSETQ. Trimming at V came to 7 bases and at J to 4 bases, leaving 7 bases not matched to a gene. The CDR3 runs 14 residues. CDR3 in DNA: TGCGCCAGCCATCGGGACAGGGGAGGCACTGAAGCTTTCTTT. This sequence encodes CASHRDRGGTEAFF.

This clonotype was seen at least ten times. The chain is built from TRBV7-9 and TRBJ2-2; D is undetermined. Germline V lookup: CDR1 SEHNR, CDR2 FQNEAQ (reference sequence). Deletions cut 1 base from V and 1 base from J, with 7 bases between. The CDR3 covers 15 residues. Written as DNA, the CDR3 is TGTGCCAGCAGCTTAGGTACGGGGAACACCGGGGAGCTGTTTTTT. Protein sequence: CASSLGTGNTGELFF. Full variable domain (missing parts from reference TRBV7-9 and TRBJ2-2): DTGVSQNPRHKITKRGQNVTFRCDPISEHNRLYWYRQTLGQGPEFLTYFQNEAQLEKSRLLSDRFSAERPKGSFSTLEIQRTEQGDSAMYLCASSLGTGNTGELFFGEGSRLTVL.

The DNA for the CDR3 is TGTGCCAGCAGCCTCGGGACAAGCTTCTACGAGCAGTACTTC. Its translation is CASSLGTSFYEQYF. The J gene is TRBJ2-7, the V gene TRBV7-2, with a possible D match to TRBD1 (6 bases). This CDR3 is 14 amino acids long. Germline-derived CDR1 and CDR2 are SGHTA and FQGNSA. V was pared by 5 bases and J by 3 bases, with 14 bases between.

This clonotype appeared many times. The chain employs TRBV6-1 and TRBJ2-5; 7 bases are shared with TRBD1. Germline V gene lookup returns CDR1 MNHNS and CDR2 SASEGT. Trimming cost V 6 bases and J 4 bases; bases outside gene matches: 8. The CDR3 runs to 14 residues. CDR3: CASSPPAGGETQYF. The CDR3 DNA reads TGTGCCAGCAGCCCACCCGCAGGGGGAGAGACCCAGTACTTC.

V is TRBV7-9 and J is TRBJ2-1; 8 positions agree with TRBD2. Trimming took 5 bases from V and 6 from J; bases not matched to a gene: 6. The germline CDR1 and CDR2 sequences are SEHNR and FQNEAQ (reference sequence). The CDR3 is 14 amino acids. The CDR3 here is CASSGIAGPNEQFF. In DNA form, the CDR3 reads TGTGCCAGCAGCGGTATAGCGGGACCCAATGAGCAGTTCTTC.

There are a few counts of this clonotype. The rearrangement links TRBV3-1 to TRBJ2-1; D is possibly TRBD1 or TRBD2 (7 bases each). The germline V gene encodes CDR1 LGHDT and CDR2 YNNKEL (reference sequence). The CDR3 covers 15 residues. V was pared by 4 bases and J by 9 bases, with 19 bases between. DNA for the CDR3: TGTGCCAGCAGCCTCAGGGGGGGGGCCTCTGGTGAGCAGTTCTTC. Its translation: CASSLRGGASGEQFF.

Many counts were recorded for this clonotype. This sequence joins TRBV11-2 and TRBJ2-1, with D possibly being TRBD2 (5 bases). Germline CDR1 is SGHAT and CDR2 is FQNNGV. This CDR3 has 17 residues. Trimming cost V 2 bases and J 0 bases, with 14 bases left between them. Written as DNA, the CDR3 is TGTGCCAGCAGCTTACTCTCGGACTCGACCTCCTACAATGAGCAGTTCTTC. It specifies CASSLLSDSTSYNEQFF.

This clonotype was recorded at least ten times. The rearrangement links TRBV24-1 to TRBJ2-2; 9 nucleotides line up with TRBD1. The CDR3 consists of 16 residues. Looked up from germline, CDR1 is KGHDR and CDR2 is SFDVKD. V dropped 3 bases and J dropped 5; count of bases not matched to a gene: 6. Here the CDR3 DNA reads TGTGCCACCAGTGATCCGGACAGGGGAGAGACCGGGGAGCTGTTTTTT. Its translation: CATSDPDRGETGELFF.

On this clonotype itself: A much larger clone differs by one base, so this may be a read error. CDR3 bases: TGTGTCAGCAGGGTAGCGGGGTCGAGCACAGATACGCAGTATTTT. Its protein product is CVSRVAGSSTDTQYF. J is TRBJ2-3 and V is TRBV12-3 or TRBV12-4; TRBD2 matches 8 bases. The CDR3 extends over 15 amino acids.

This chain joins TRBV3-1 and TRBJ2-5; 9 nucleotides line up with TRBD2. V lost 4 bases, J lost 5 bases, and 5 bases stayed unmatched. This CDR3 comprises 14 residues. Per germline, CDR1 LGHDT and CDR2 YNNKEL (reference sequence). The CDR3 DNA reads TGTGCCAGCAGCCCCGGGACTAGCTTCGAGACCCAGTACTTC. The encoded protein is CASSPGTSFETQYF.

This clonotype was detected ten times or more. As DNA, the CDR3 is TGTGCCAGCAGCCCCTTGGGGACGGGAAAGACCTACGAGCAGTACTTC. This sequence encodes CASSPLGTGKTYEQYF. J is TRBJ2-7 and V is TRBV9, with D possibly being TRBD1 or TRBD2 (5 bases each). The V end lost 4 bases, the J end lost 2 bases, and 19 bases lay between the germline ends. Germline-derived CDR1 and CDR2 are SGDLS and YYNGEE. The CDR3 sequence is 16 residues long.

This clonotype has ten or more counts. J is TRBJ2-1 and V is TRBV20-1; TRBD2 matches 12 bases. This CDR3 region has 15 residues. Germline V gives CDR1 DFQATT, CDR2 SNEGSKA (reference sequence). Trimming at V came to 2 bases and at J to 3 bases, leaving 2 bases not matched to a gene. The CDR3 region has the DNA TGCAGTGCTAGACCACTAGCGGGAGGCTACAATGAGCAGTTCTTC. It specifies CSARPLAGGYNEQFF.

This clonotype was counted between two and nine times. V and J are TRBV7-2 and TRBJ2-3; D ambiguous. Trimming removed 5 bases from V and 1 base from J, with 13 bases in between. The CDR3 runs 15 residues. Looked up from germline, CDR1 is SGHTA and CDR2 is FQGNSA. The CDR3 nucleotides are TGTGCCAGCAGCAACACGTTCCGGGGCACAGATACGCAGTATTTT. This encodes CASSNTFRGTDTQYF.

Note on this clonotype: A far larger clone differs by one base, so this is likely a read error. The gene calls are TRBV3-1 and TRBJ2-1, with D tentatively TRBD1 (6 bases). The CDR3 spans 13 residues. Trimming cost V 4 bases and J 13 bases, with 17 bases left between them. Looked up from germline, CDR1 is LGHDT and CDR2 is YNNKEL (reference sequence). The CDR3 protein is CASSPGHKVTQFF. The CDR3 DNA is TGTGCCAGCAGCCCGGGACACAAGGTGACCCAGTTCTTC.

The sample holds many counts of this clonotype. The chain links TRBV6-1 to TRBJ1-4; no definite D call. The CDR3 has 15 residues. Germline lookup yields CDR1 MNHNS and CDR2 SASEGT. V gave up 1 base and J gave up 5 bases, with 11 bases separating them. The CDR3: CASSEGLQKNEKLFF. DNA of the CDR3: TGTGCCAGCAGTGAAGGGTTGCAGAAGAATGAAAAACTGTTTTTT.

The genes are TRBV18 and TRBJ2-6, with D perhaps TRBD1 (5 bases). V dropped 10 bases and J dropped 0 bases, with 13 bases sitting between them. Germline loops: CDR1 KGHSH, CDR2 LQKENI. The CDR3 is made up of 15 amino acids. The chain's CDR3 is CATRQGNSGANVLTF. CDR3 bases: TGTGCCACCCGGCAGGGAAACTCTGGGGCCAACGTCCTGACTTTC.

V gene TRBV5-4 combines with J gene TRBJ2-2, with D possibly TRBD2 on 6 matching bases. The CDR3 spans 15 residues. The germline V gene encodes CDR1 SGHNT and CDR2 YYREEE (reference sequence). V lost 0 bases and J lost 6, with 12 bases in between. CDR3 residues: CASSLVASGAGELFF. As DNA, the CDR3 is TGTGCCAGCAGCTTGGTCGCCTCGGGGGCCGGGGAGCTGTTTTTT.

This clonotype has only a few counts. CDR3 loop: CATSLRRQGEKLFF. CDR3 sequence (DNA): TGTGCCACCAGCTTACGCCGGCAGGGTGAAAAACTGTTTTTT. V usage is TRBV15 and J usage is TRBJ1-4; D is perhaps TRBD1 (5 bases). The V gene lost 5 bases and the J gene lost 7 bases, with 14 bases spanning the gap. The CDR3 loop spans 14 amino acids. Germline-derived CDR1 and CDR2 are LNHNV and YYDKDF (reference sequence).

Many counts were recorded for this clonotype. The chain has TRBV28 and TRBJ1-4; 8 bases are shared with TRBD1. CDR3 length: 15 residues. Germline CDR1 is MDHEN and CDR2 is SYDVKM. With V trimmed by 5 bases and J by 8 bases, 10 bases remained unmatched. In DNA form, the CDR3 reads TGTGCCAGCAGTCCTTCGACAGGGGATTTGGAAAAACTGTTTTTT. It is translated as CASSPSTGDLEKLFF.

In its sample, this clonotype was seen many times. In nucleotides, the CDR3 is TGTGCCAGCAGCTTAGTGGTGGGGGTCGGCCATCATGGCTACACCTTC. Translation: CASSLVVGVGHHGYTF. J is TRBJ1-2 and V is TRBV7-9; D may be TRBD1 (5 bases). CDR3 size: 16 residues. Trimming took off 1 base at V and 6 bases at J, with 18 bases between the two ends. Germline values: CDR1 SEHNR, CDR2 FQNEAQ (reference sequence).

This clonotype was counted only a few times. The rearrangement joins TRBV5-1 to TRBJ2-5; D ambiguous. Germline CDR1 and CDR2: SGHRS and YFSETQ. V lost 6 bases and J 5 bases, leaving 23 bases between the germline ends. The CDR3 has 16 residues. The chain's CDR3 is CASKTMSGASLETQYF. CDR3 nucleotide sequence: TGCGCCAGCAAAACCATGTCGGGCGCTAGTCTGGAGACCCAGTACTTC.